This TCR beta chain came from a study of beta chain features in type 1 diabetes. Broader study findings: Type 1 diabetes patients showed fewer insertions and more deletions at VDJ junctions.

TCRB transcripts that were expressed got sequenced, as all of the isolated RNA had been reverse transcribed. This table comes from immunoSEQ multiplex PCR, and its TCRdb copy is limited to in-frame clones, with some not included. The table includes hundreds of thousands of clones, roughly 17% detected once. This CDR3 contains 16 residues. V gave up 3 bases and J gave up 5 bases; unmatched junction bases: 8. Germline V gene data show CDR1 as SGHRS and CDR2 as YFSETQ. On this clone itself: What it binds is not known.

The genes are TRBV5-1 and TRBJ2-1; 10 bases are shared with TRBD2. Specimen: naive CD4+ T cells from blood. This TCR was recovered from a woman younger than 35 in good health. This CDR3 is CASSSRIAGGHNEQFF. DNA for the CDR3: TGCGCCAGCAGCTCACGGATAGCGGGAGGCCACAATGAGCAGTTCTTC.